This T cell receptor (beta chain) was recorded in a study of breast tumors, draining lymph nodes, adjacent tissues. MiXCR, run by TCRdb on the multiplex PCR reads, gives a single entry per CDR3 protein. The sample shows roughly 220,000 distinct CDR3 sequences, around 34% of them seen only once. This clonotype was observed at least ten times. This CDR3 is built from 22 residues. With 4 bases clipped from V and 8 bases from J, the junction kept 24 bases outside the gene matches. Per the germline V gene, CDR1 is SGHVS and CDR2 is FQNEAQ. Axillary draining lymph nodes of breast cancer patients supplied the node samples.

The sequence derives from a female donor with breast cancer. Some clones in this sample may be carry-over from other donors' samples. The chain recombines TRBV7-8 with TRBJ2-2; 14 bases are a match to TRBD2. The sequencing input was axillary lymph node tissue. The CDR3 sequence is CASSSQGGRGRGTSGRLGELFF. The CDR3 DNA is TGTGCCAGCAGCTCCCAGGGCGGCAGGGGGCGAGGGACTAGCGGGAGACTAGGGGAGCTGTTTTTT.